The present TCR beta chain was sequenced within a study of T cell changes during pregnancy in multiple sclerosis (dated by TCRdb to between 2018 and 2021). In terms of the full investigation: The study examined how the T cell repertoire changed over the course of pregnancy in women with multiple sclerosis.

The library was produced with the immunoSEQ multiplex PCR assay. TCRdb retrieved this table from immuneACCESS and kept in-frame rearrangements only. Not all clones are present; in checked studies, unresolved V genes account for under half, and no reason is known for the remainder. For this sample the table gives around 51,000 clones, of which just over 90% were detected only once. Around 1.9% of the sample rests with the top ten. CDR1 is given as SGHDT and CDR2 as YYEEEE, both from the germline V gene. The CDR3 sequence holds 14 residues, the cysteine and phenylalanine included. Only the CDR3 DNA is retained, 42 bases long and in frame from the first base. V gives up 6 bases and J gives up 3 bases, and the segment between their germline ends measures 15 bases. About this clone: Its antigen is not yet known. Per-nucleotide qualities are absent, and no much larger clonotype sits a single base away.

The V gene is TRBV5-6 and the J gene is TRBJ1-2, with TRBD1 as a weak D call on 5 bases. The sequencing here drew on peripheral blood, taken in the second trimester of pregnancy. The receptor was derived from a female donor with multiple sclerosis, enrolled in a pregnancy study. The DNA reads TGTGCCAGCACCGAGGCGGGGCCGGACTATGGCTACACCTTC. It specifies CASTEAGPDYGYTF.